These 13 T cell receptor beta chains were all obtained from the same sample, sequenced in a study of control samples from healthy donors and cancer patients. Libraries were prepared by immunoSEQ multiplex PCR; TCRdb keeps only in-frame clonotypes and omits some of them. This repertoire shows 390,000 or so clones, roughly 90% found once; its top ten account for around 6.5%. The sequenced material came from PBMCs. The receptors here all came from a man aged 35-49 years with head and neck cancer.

The CDR3 spells CAWLPSLGQVKETQYF. The CDR3 DNA follows: TGTGCCTGGCTCCCGAGCTTGGGACAGGTGAAAGAGACCCAGTACTTC. V is TRBV30 and J is TRBJ2-7; 8 bases fit TRBD1. The J call is uncertain, as TRBJ2-5 better fits the DNA end. Germline CDR1 reads GTSNPN; CDR2 reads SVGIG (reference sequence). The length of the CDR3 is 16 residues.

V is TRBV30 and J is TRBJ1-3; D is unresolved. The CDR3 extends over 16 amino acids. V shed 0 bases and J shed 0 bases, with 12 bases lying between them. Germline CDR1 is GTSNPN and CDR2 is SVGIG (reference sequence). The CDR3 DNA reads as TGTGCCTGGAGTGTATCCCCGACTCTCTCTGGAAACACCATATATTTT. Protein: CAWSVSPTLSGNTIYF.

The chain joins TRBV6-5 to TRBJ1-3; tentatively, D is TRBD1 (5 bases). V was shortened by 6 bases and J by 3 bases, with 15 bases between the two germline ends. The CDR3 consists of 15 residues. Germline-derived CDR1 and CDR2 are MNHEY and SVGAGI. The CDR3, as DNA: TGTGCCAGCAGCCTTGACAGCCCAATTGGAAACACCATATATTTT. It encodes CASSLDSPIGNTIYF.

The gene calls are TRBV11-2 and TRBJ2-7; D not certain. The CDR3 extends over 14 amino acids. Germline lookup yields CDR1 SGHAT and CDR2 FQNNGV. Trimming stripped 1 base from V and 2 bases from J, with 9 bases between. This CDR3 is CASSLGFSAYEQYF. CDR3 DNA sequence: TGTGCCAGCAGCTTAGGGTTTTCAGCCTACGAGCAGTACTTC.

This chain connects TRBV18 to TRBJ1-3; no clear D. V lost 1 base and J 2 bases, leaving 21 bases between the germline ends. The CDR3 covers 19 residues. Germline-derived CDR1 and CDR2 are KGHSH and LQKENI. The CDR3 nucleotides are TGTGCCAGCTCACCACTTGCGGGCCTCTCGATATCAACTGGAAACACCATATATTTT. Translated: CASSPLAGLSISTGNTIYF.

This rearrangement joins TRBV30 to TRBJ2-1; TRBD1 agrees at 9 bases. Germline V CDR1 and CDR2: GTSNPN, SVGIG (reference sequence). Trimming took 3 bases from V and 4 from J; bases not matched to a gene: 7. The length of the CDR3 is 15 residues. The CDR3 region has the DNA TGTGCCTGGAGGCTATGGACAGGGGAGTACAATGAGCAGTTCTTC. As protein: CAWRLWTGEYNEQFF.

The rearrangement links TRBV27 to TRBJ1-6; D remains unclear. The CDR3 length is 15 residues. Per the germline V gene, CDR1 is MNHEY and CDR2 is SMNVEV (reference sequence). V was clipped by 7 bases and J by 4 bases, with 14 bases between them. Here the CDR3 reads CASTPGRSYNSPLHF. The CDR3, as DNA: TGTGCCAGCACCCCCGGGCGTAGTTATAATTCACCCCTCCACTTT.

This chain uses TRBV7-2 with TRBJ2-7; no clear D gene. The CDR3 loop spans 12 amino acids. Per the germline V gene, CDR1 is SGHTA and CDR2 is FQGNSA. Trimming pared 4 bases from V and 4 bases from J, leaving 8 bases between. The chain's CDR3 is CASSSASYEQYF. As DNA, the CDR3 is TGTGCCAGCAGCTCGGCCAGTTACGAGCAGTACTTC.

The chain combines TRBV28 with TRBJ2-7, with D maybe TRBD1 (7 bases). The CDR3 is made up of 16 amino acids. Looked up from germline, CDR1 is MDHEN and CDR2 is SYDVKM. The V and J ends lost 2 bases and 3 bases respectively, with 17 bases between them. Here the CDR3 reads CASSLKGSGGLYEQYF. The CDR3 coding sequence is TGTGCCAGCAGTTTAAAGGGGTCAGGGGGGCTCTACGAGCAGTACTTC.

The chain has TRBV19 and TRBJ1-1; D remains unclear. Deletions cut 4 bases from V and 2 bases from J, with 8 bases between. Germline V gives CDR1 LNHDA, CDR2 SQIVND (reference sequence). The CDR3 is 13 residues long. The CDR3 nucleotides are TGTGCCAGTAGTAGGGCGGGTAACACTGAAGCTTTCTTT. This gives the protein CASSRAGNTEAFF.

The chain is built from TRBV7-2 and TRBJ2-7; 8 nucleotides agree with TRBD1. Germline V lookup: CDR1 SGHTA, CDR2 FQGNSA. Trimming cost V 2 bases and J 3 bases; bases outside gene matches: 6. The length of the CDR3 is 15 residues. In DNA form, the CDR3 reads TGTGCCAGCAGCTTAATGGGACAGGTCCTCTACGAGCAGTACTTC. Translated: CASSLMGQVLYEQYF.

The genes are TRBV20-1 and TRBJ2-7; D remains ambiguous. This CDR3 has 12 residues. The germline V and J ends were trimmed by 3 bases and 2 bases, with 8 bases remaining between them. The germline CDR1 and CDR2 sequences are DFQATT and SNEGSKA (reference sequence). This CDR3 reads CSASSPTYEQYF. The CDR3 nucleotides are TGCAGTGCTAGTAGCCCAACCTACGAGCAGTACTTC.

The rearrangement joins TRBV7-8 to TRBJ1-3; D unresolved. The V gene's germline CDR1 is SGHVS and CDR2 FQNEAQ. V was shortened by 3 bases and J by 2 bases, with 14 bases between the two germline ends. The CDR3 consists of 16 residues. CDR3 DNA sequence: TGTGCCAGCAGCTTGTTTGGTGATGTTACTGGAAACACCATATATTTT. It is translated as CASSLFGDVTGNTIYF.